Listed below are T cell receptor beta chains from one sample, sequenced in a study of T cells in Graves' hyperthyroidism and ophthalmopathy. From the multiplex PCR reads, TCRdb called clonotypes with MiXCR, one entry per CDR3 protein. Here the sample spans 390,000 or so distinct CDR3 sequences, over 12% being singletons. The sequenced sample was blood. Every receptor here comes from a man between 18 and 29 years old with Graves' ophthalmopathy. Both conserved end residues are part of each CDR3. The D gene is left open where the match is weak. The listing skips clone size in some rows; elsewhere it reads once, few, many or a size class.

d_call,v_call,j_call,clone_size,cdr3_nt,cdr3_aa
TRBD1,TRBV18,TRBJ2-2,NA,TGTGCCAGCTCATCAGCAGGGGGTACCGGGGAGCTGTTTTTT,CASSSAGGTGELFF
TRBD1,TRBV2,TRBJ2-5,many,TGTGCCAGCGTTACGACAGGGGTCTGGGAGACCCAGTACTTC,CASVTTGVWETQYF
NA,TRBV6-6,TRBJ2-1,many,TGTGCCAGCAGTTACTCGCGAAACTACAATGAGCAGTTCTTC,CASSYSRNYNEQFF
TRBD2,TRBV11-2,TRBJ2-1,many,TGTGCCAGCAGCACCGGGACTAGCGGGGGGCCAGGGTACAATGAGCAGTTCTTC,CASSTGTSGGPGYNEQFF
NA,TRBV29-1,TRBJ2-5,many,TGCAGCGTAGATGTCACCCGATTGGCAGAGACCCAGTACTTC,CSVDVTRLAETQYF
TRBD1,TRBV7-9,TRBJ1-4,few,TGTGCCAGCAGTACCGGACAGGGGAAGGAAAAACTGTTTTTT,CASSTGQGKEKLFF
TRBD1,TRBV7-3,TRBJ2-1,many,TGTGCCAGCAGCTTAACGTTGAGGGGGCGCGTCGACAATGAGCAGTTCTTC,CASSLTLRGRVDNEQFF
NA,TRBV18,TRBJ1-1,NA,TGTGCCAGCTCAACGATTTTGGGCGAAGCTTTCTTT,CASSTILGEAFF
NA,TRBV11-3,TRBJ2-3,many,TGTGCCAGCAGCTTTGGGGGGCCGTCAGATACGCAGTATTTT,CASSFGGPSDTQYF
TRBD2,TRBV27,TRBJ2-1,many,TGTGCCAGCAGTATAGCGGGAGATGAGCAGTTCTTC,CASSIAGDEQFF
NA,TRBV10-3,TRBJ1-2,few,TGTGCCATCAGTGAGCGGGAAGGAGACTATGGCTACACCTTC,CAISEREGDYGYTF
TRBD2,TRBV7-8,TRBJ2-3,many,TGTGCCAGCAGGTCGACTAGCGGGGGATCAGATACGCAGTATTTT,CASRSTSGGSDTQYF
NA,TRBV4-2,TRBJ1-5,NA,TGTGCCAGCAGCCAAGATCTAGGTGGAGCTCAGCCCCAGCATTTT,CASSQDLGGAQPQHF
NA,TRBV7-2,TRBJ2-1,NA,TGTGCCAGCAGTTCTCTAGCTTATGAGCAGTTCTTC,CASSSLAYEQFF
NA,TRBV11-2,TRBJ1-1,many,TGTGCCAGCAGCTTATCGAGAGGAAACACTGAAGCTTTCTTT,CASSLSRGNTEAFF
TRBD2,TRBV7-8,TRBJ2-3,many,TGTGCCAGCAGCTTGTTTGGGACTAGCGTCAGCACAGATACGCAGTATTTT,CASSLFGTSVSTDTQYF
NA,TRBV6-1,TRBJ1-6,NA,TGTGCCAGCAGCCCCTTTATCCGGACTACCTATAATTCACCCCTCCACTTT,CASSPFIRTTYNSPLHF
NA,TRBV12-3/TRBV12-4,TRBJ2-1,many,TGTGCCAGCACCATCGGGATTAGAATCGGCAATGAGCAGTTCTTC,CASTIGIRIGNEQFF
NA,TRBV6-1,TRBJ1-2,many,TGTGCCAGCAGTTCCAACATGCCTAACTATGGCTACACCTTC,CASSSNMPNYGYTF
TRBD2,TRBV6-1,TRBJ2-3,many,TGTGCCAGCAGTCTAGGACTAGCGGGAGGGCAGTCAGATACGCAGTATTTT,CASSLGLAGGQSDTQYF
NA,TRBV6-1,TRBJ1-2,few,TGTGCCGTAAAACAGGGACAAGCTAACTATGGCTACACCTTC,CAVKQGQANYGYTF
NA,TRBV5-1,TRBJ1-2,many,TGCGCCAGCGGACTTACTAACTATGGCTACACCTTC,CASGLTNYGYTF
TRBD1,TRBV6-5,TRBJ2-1,NA,TGTGCCAGCAGTTACCCCTCCGACAGGGGGTTTGAGCAGTTCTTC,CASSYPSDRGFEQFF
NA,TRBV7-2,TRBJ1-6,NA,TGTGCCAGCAGCTTAGTTTGGCAGGATAATTCACCCCTCCACTTT,CASSLVWQDNSPLHF
TRBD1,TRBV5-5,TRBJ2-5,many,TGTGCCAGCAGCTTCCTGGACAGGAAAGAGACCCAGTACTTC,CASSFLDRKETQYF
NA,TRBV13,TRBJ1-5,NA,TGTGCCAGCAGCCTAGCGGGAGGGCCTAATCAGCCCCAGCATTTT,CASSLAGGPNQPQHF
NA,TRBV3-1,TRBJ2-2,many,TGTGCCAGCAGCCTCGGGGACGGGGAGCTGTTTTTT,CASSLGDGELFF
NA,TRBV3-1,TRBJ1-1,many,TGTGCCAGCAGCCAAGTAGACTCTGAAGCTTTCTTT,CASSQVDSEAFF
TRBD1,TRBV6-1,TRBJ2-1,few,TGTGCCAGCAGCCTACAGGGGTCCGGGACCGGGACGTACAATGAGCAGTTCTTC,CASSLQGSGTGTYNEQFF
TRBD2,TRBV3-1,TRBJ2-1,many,TGTGCCAGCGGTAAGCGGGGATCCTACAATGAGCAGTTCTTC,CASGKRGSYNEQFF
NA,TRBV30,TRBJ2-1,many,TGTGCCTGGAGGGGGTCGGGCACTGAGCAGTTCTTC,CAWRGSGTEQFF
NA,TRBV6-2/TRBV6-3,TRBJ1-5,many,TGTGCCAGCACTGGAGACAGCGTGGGAAGCAATCAGCCCCAGCATTTT,CASTGDSVGSNQPQHF
NA,TRBV12-3/TRBV12-4,TRBJ1-3,many,TGTGCCAGCACCCCCCGGGGGGACACCATATATTTT,CASTPRGDTIYF
NA,TRBV20-1,TRBJ1-2,NA,TGCAGTGCTAGCGACTCTCTCAGGCGGGGCTATGGCTACACCTTC,CSASDSLRRGYGYTF
TRBD1,TRBV6-1,TRBJ1-2,many,TGTGCCAGCAGGTCGGTGGACAGGGGACTCGGCTACACCTTC,CASRSVDRGLGYTF
NA,TRBV2,TRBJ1-2,many,TGTGCCAGCAAGGACGGCCTGCCGGTTGGCTACACCTTC,CASKDGLPVGYTF
NA,TRBV12-3/TRBV12-4,TRBJ1-3,many,TGTGCCAGCAGACAGAGCCCCACCTCTGGAAACACCATATATTTT,CASRQSPTSGNTIYF
TRBD1,TRBV7-8,TRBJ1-5,many,TGTGCCAGCAGCTTAGCCGGACAGGGAATCCAGCCCCAGCATTTT,CASSLAGQGIQPQHF
TRBD2,TRBV24-1,TRBJ2-1,many,TGTGCCACAGCTAGTAGCGGGAGCAGCTACAATGAGCAGTTCTTC,CATASSGSSYNEQFF
NA,TRBV6-1,TRBJ2-7,many,TGTGCCAGCAAGGGGTTTAAAGGACGTGAGCAGTACTTC,CASKGFKGREQYF
NA,TRBV6-1,TRBJ1-2,many,TGTGCCAGCACCCAAACGGGGTTCGCTCCTAACTATGGCTACACCTTC,CASTQTGFAPNYGYTF
TRBD1,TRBV10-3,TRBJ2-7,many,TGTGCCATCGGGGGACAGGGGTCCTACGAGCAGTACTTC,CAIGGQGSYEQYF
NA,TRBV19,TRBJ1-2,many,TGTGCCAGTAGTAGGCTCCGGGACAACTATGGCTACACCTTC,CASSRLRDNYGYTF
NA,TRBV7-8,TRBJ1-1,many,TGTGCCAGCAGCCTGACCTTAGGCAAAATGAACACTGAAGCTTTCTTT,CASSLTLGKMNTEAFF
NA,TRBV2,TRBJ1-2,many,TGTGCCAGCAGTCCAGGGGCATATGGCTACACCTTC,CASSPGAYGYTF
TRBD1,TRBV9,TRBJ2-4,many,TGTGCCAGCAATCAAGGGACAGGGTCATCCAAAAACATTCAGTACTTC,CASNQGTGSSKNIQYF
TRBD2,TRBV5-1,TRBJ2-5,many,TGCGCCAGCAGCTCGGGACTAGAACAAGAGACCCAGTACTTC,CASSSGLEQETQYF
TRBD2,TRBV4-1,TRBJ2-7,many,TGCGCCAGCAGCCAAGCCCCTAGCGGGATAAACGAGCAGTACTTC,CASSQAPSGINEQYF
NA,TRBV28,TRBJ1-6,few,TGTGCCAGCAGTGTCCCCCAGACAGGCACCAGCTCCTATAATTCACCCCTCCACTTT,CASSVPQTGTSSYNSPLHF
NA,TRBV20-1,TRBJ2-7,many,TGCAGTGCTAGGGTGGGGGGGGCGTCCTCCTACGAGCAGTACTTC,CSARVGGASSYEQYF
NA,TRBV12-3/TRBV12-4,TRBJ2-2,NA,TGTGCCAGCAGTTTTCCCAAGAACACCGGGGAGCTGTTTTTT,CASSFPKNTGELFF